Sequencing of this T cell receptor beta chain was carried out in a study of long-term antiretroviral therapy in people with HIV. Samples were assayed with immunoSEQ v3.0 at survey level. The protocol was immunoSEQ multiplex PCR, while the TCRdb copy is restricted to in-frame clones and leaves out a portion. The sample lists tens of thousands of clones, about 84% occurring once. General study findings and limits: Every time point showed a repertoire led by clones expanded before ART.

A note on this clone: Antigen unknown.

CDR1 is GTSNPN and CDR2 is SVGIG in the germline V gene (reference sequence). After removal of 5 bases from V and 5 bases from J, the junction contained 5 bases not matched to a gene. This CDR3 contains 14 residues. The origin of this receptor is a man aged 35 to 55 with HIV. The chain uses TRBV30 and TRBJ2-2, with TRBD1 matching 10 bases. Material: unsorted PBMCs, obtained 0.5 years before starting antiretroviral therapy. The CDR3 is CAWDGQGVTGELFF. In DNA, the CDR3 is TGTGCCTGGGACGGACAGGGGGTAACCGGGGAGCTGTTTTTT.